Listed here are 18 T cell receptor beta chains from one sample, sequenced in a study of cytomegalovirus exposure and HLA in healthy donors. TCRdb keeps only in-frame clones here, not all; method: immunoSEQ multiplex PCR. This sample has roughly 250,000 clones; about 86% occur once, and the top ten carry roughly 1.2%. Sequencing input: PBMCs. The receptor source for this set is a woman in her twenties or thirties in good health and CMV-seropositive.

This chain links TRBV18 with TRBJ1-5, with D possibly matching TRBD1 (5 bases). V was cut by 3 bases and J by 2 bases, with 17 bases left in between. This CDR3 has 17 amino acids. The germline CDR1 and CDR2 sequences are KGHSH and LQKENI. CDR3 coding DNA: TGTGCCAGCTCACCTTCCTCCGGGGGAGGCGGCAATCAGCCCCAGCATTTT. It is translated as CASSPSSGGGGNQPQHF. The variable domain in full, with the rest retrieved from reference TRBV18 and TRBJ1-5, is NAGVMQNPRHLVRRRGQEARLRCSPMKGHSHVYWYRQLPEEGLKFMVYLQKENIIDESGMPKERFSAEFPKEGPSILRIQQVVRGDSAAYFCASSPSSGGGGNQPQHFGDGTRLSIL.

The chain recombines TRBV6-1 with TRBJ1-1; no firm D call. CDR3 length: 14 amino acids. V was shortened by 7 bases and J by 1 base, with 13 bases between the two germline ends. Germline loops: CDR1 MNHNS, CDR2 SASEGT. The CDR3, as DNA: TGTGCCAGCAATCCCCTCCGGGGGAACACTGAAGCTTTCTTT. Protein product: CASNPLRGNTEAFF.

The rearrangement joins TRBV28 to TRBJ1-2; D may be TRBD1 (5 bases). Germline V lookup: CDR1 MDHEN, CDR2 SYDVKM. Trimming cost V 8 bases and J 8 bases, with 15 bases left between them. The CDR3 length is 12 residues. This CDR3 is CASSRGGWGYTF. The CDR3 nucleotides read TGTGCCAGCTCCCGGGGGGGGTGGGGCTACACCTTC.

The J gene is TRBJ1-5, the V gene TRBV2, with D possibly being TRBD1 (6 bases). The CDR3 extends over 16 amino acids. Between the trimmed V and J ends, which lost 5 bases and 8 bases, there was a span of 22 bases. Germline V gene lookup returns CDR1 SNHLY and CDR2 FYNNEI. CDR3 in amino acids: CASSTRDIGFDEPQHF. The DNA for the CDR3 is TGTGCCAGCAGTACCCGGGACATTGGGTTTGACGAGCCCCAGCATTTT. The full variable domain, completed using reference TRBV2 and TRBJ1-5, is EPEVTQTPSHQVTQMGQEVILRCVPISNHLYFYWYRQILGQKVEFLVSFYNNEISEKSEIFDDQFSVERPDGSNFTLKIRSTKLEDSAMYFCASSTRDIGFDEPQHFGDGTRLSIL.

The chain uses TRBV12-5 and TRBJ2-4; tentatively, D is TRBD2 (6 bases). Per the germline V gene, CDR1 is LGHNT and CDR2 is FRNRAP. V shed 4 bases and J shed 0 bases, with 19 bases lying between them. This CDR3 contains 18 residues. The CDR3 DNA is TGTGCTAGTGGTTGGCCCCTCGGACTATCTATAGCCAAAAACATTCAGTACTTC. Its protein product is CASGWPLGLSIAKNIQYF.

This clone came up a few times. The CDR3 loop reads CATSRVGLASDTQYF. As DNA, the CDR3 is TGTGCCACCAGCAGAGTTGGACTAGCCTCAGATACGCAGTATTTT. J is TRBJ2-3 and V is TRBV15; TRBD2 matches 8 bases. J lost 4 bases, V lost 1 base, and 4 bases had no gene match. Germline V CDR1 and CDR2: LNHNV, YYDKDF (reference sequence). The CDR3 totals 15 residues.

The chain has TRBV7-9 and TRBJ1-2; a possible D gene is TRBD1 (5 bases). The germline V gene encodes CDR1 SEHNR and CDR2 FQNEAQ (reference sequence). The CDR3 extends over 13 amino acids. The V and J ends lost 5 bases and 0 bases respectively, with 7 bases between them. CDR3 sequence: CASSQTANYGYTF. The CDR3 DNA sequence: TGTGCCAGCAGCCAGACAGCTAACTATGGCTACACCTTC.

The V and J genes are TRBV30 and TRBJ2-7; 10 bases line up with TRBD2. The CDR3 is made up of 16 amino acids. The V gene end was trimmed by 5 bases and the J gene end by 0 bases; junction bases not matched to a gene: 10. Germline V gene data show CDR1 as GTSNPN and CDR2 as SVGIG (reference sequence). The CDR3 nucleotides are TGTGCCTGGGGAGGGACTAGCGAGACCCACTCCTACGAGCAGTACTTC. Protein sequence: CAWGGTSETHSYEQYF.

This clone was observed once. This sequence joins TRBV6-1 and TRBJ2-3; 9 bases are a match to TRBD2. Trimming took 8 bases from V and 1 from J; bases not matched to a gene: 4. The CDR3 length is 14 residues. In germline, CDR1 is MNHNS, CDR2 SASEGT. CDR3: CASGSGRGTDTQYF. As DNA, the CDR3 is TGTGCCAGCGGTAGCGGGAGAGGCACAGATACGCAGTATTTT.

This clone is a singleton in its sample. This chain connects TRBV28 to TRBJ2-7, with TRBD2 as a possible D gene (5 bases). Trimming left V 5 bases short and J 2 bases short, with 13 bases between. The CDR3 loop spans 14 amino acids. The germline CDR1 and CDR2 sequences are MDHEN and SYDVKM. The CDR3 DNA sequence: TGTGCCAGCAGTCTTCGGGGAAGCACCTACGAGCAGTACTTC. As protein: CASSLRGSTYEQYF.

The chain carries TRBV20-1 and TRBJ2-3; 7 bases match TRBD2. V dropped 7 bases and J dropped 4; count of bases not matched to a gene: 2. Germline loops: CDR1 DFQATT, CDR2 SNEGSKA (reference sequence). The CDR3 is made up of 11 amino acids. The CDR3, as DNA: TGCAGTGTGGCGGGAGCAGATACGCAGTATTTT. Its translation: CSVAGADTQYF.

The chain uses TRBV29-1 and TRBJ2-1; D gene ambiguous. The CDR3 has 13 residues. CDR1 is SQVTM and CDR2 is ANQGSEA in the germline V gene. V was clipped by 5 bases and J by 4 bases, with 12 bases between them. For the CDR3, the DNA is TGCAGCGTTACGAGTAAGTTATACAATGAGCAGTTCTTC. Protein product: CSVTSKLYNEQFF.

This clone appeared a single time. The CDR3 coding sequence is TGTGCCATCAGTGACGCGTTTTACTATGGCTACACCTTC. Residues: CAISDAFYYGYTF. The rearrangement uses TRBV10-3 and TRBJ1-2; D is unresolved. Trimming removed 3 bases at V and 3 bases at J, with 8 bases between. The CDR3 has 13 residues. CDR1 is ENHRY and CDR2 is SYGVKD in the germline V gene.

This clone was picked up one time. The chain joins TRBV11-3 to TRBJ2-7, with TRBD2 identical over 7 bases. V lost 5 bases, J lost 3 bases, and 10 bases stayed unmatched. The germline V gene has CDR1 SGHNT and CDR2 YENEEA. The CDR3 extends over 15 amino acids. This chain's CDR3 is CASSREVAGFYEQYF. Here the CDR3 DNA reads TGTGCCAGCAGCCGGGAGGTAGCGGGTTTCTACGAGCAGTACTTC. The full variable domain, its missing parts supplied by reference TRBV11-3 and TRBJ2-7, is EAGVVQSPRYKIIEKKQPVAFWCNPISGHNTLYWYLQNLGQGPELLIRYENEEAVDDSQLPKDRFSAERLKGVDSTLKIQPAELGDSAVYLCASSREVAGFYEQYFGPGTRLTVT.

The table lists this clone with a few counts. CDR3 DNA sequence: TGTGCCAGCAGTTACCAGCGGGAGGGCTCCTACGAGCAGTACTTC. Translated, it gives CASSYQREGSYEQYF. This chain links TRBV6-5 with TRBJ2-7, with 10 positions matching TRBD2. This CDR3 region has 15 residues. Germline V gives CDR1 MNHEY, CDR2 SVGAGI. V was pared by 2 bases and J by 0 bases, with 1 base of the junction left unmatched.

The chain employs TRBV19 and TRBJ1-4, with a possible D match to TRBD1 (6 bases). CDR1 LNHDA and CDR2 SQIVND come from the germline V gene (reference sequence). The ends were cut back, 7 bases at V and 7 bases at J, with 19 bases in the middle. The length of the CDR3 is 15 residues. The CDR3 nucleotides read TGTGCCAGTATAGGGGGTACGGAAGTAGGTGAAAAACTGTTTTTT. It encodes CASIGGTEVGEKLFF.

In its sample, this clone was seen once. This rearrangement joins TRBV6-6 to TRBJ2-7; TRBD2 aligns across 9 bases. Trimming took 7 bases from V and 0 from J; bases not matched to a gene: 7. The CDR3 runs 15 residues. Germline V gene lookup returns CDR1 MNHNY and CDR2 SVGAGI (reference sequence). The CDR3 loop is CASTLGLAYSYEQYF. CDR3 in DNA: TGTGCCAGCACCTTAGGACTAGCGTACTCCTACGAGCAGTACTTC.

This rearrangement joins TRBV11-2 to TRBJ2-1, with 10 bases lining up with TRBD1. Germline V gives CDR1 SGHAT, CDR2 FQNNGV. CDR3 size: 15 residues. J was trimmed by 9 bases and V by 4 bases; bases with no gene match: 9. The CDR3 sequence is CASSYTGTGEGEQFF. CDR3 in DNA: TGTGCCAGCAGCTATACCGGGACAGGGGAAGGTGAGCAGTTCTTC.